This T cell receptor beta chain originates from a study of T-cell memory formation after mild COVID-19. In germline, CDR1 is SGHTA, CDR2 FQGNSA. Unmatched junction bases numbered 12, after V lost 5 bases and J lost 8 bases. The CDR3 extends over 17 amino acids. TCRdb called the 5' RACE reads again in MiXCR, with one record for every CDR3 protein. This table has just over 150,000 distinct CDR3 sequences, roughly 31% appearing once. Study-wide points: The appearance of some responding clones in pre-infection memory suggested that cross-reactive memory joined.

A note on this clonotype: Its specificity is not known.

This sequence joins TRBV7-2 and TRBJ1-6, with 10 bases identical to TRBD1. This TCR derives from an adult woman who had mild COVID-19 (a few samples of this study predate the infection). Cell type and time point are not known. The sequenced sample consisted of PBMCs or a T cell subset sorted from them (not recorded which). The DNA of the CDR3 is TGTGCCAGCAGCCCGGTCCGGGACAGGGGCAGAGATTCACCCCTCCACTTT. This codes for CASSPVRDRGRDSPLHF.